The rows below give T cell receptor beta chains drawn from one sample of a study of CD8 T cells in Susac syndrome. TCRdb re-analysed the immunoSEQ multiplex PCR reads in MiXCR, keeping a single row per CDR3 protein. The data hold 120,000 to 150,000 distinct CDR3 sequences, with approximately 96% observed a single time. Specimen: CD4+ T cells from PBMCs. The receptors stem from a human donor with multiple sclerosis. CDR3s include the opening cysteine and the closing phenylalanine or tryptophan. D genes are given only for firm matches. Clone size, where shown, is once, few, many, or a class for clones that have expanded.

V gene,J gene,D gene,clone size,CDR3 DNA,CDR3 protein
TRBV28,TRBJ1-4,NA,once,TGTGCCAGCACCCGGGTCAGGGCGAATGAAAAACTGTTTTTT,CASTRVRANEKLFF
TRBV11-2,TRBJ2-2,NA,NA,TGTGCCAGCAGCTCGGTCAGGGGCGGAGAGCTGTTTTTT,CASSSVRGGELFF
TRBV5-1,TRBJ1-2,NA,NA,TGCGCCAGCAGCTCTGACATCTCGCTAAACTATGGCTACACCTTC,CASSSDISLNYGYTF
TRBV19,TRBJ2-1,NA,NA,TGTGCCAGTAGTATTCAGGGCGCGGGGCCGAGCTCCTACAATGAGCAGTTCTTC,CASSIQGAGPSSYNEQFF
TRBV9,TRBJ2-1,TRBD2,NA,TGTGCCAGCAGCGTCGGGACTAGGGATGAGCAGTTCTTC,CASSVGTRDEQFF
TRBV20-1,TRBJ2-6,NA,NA,TGCAGTGCTAGCCAGGGGCGCGGTGGAGGCTCTGGGGCCAACGTCCTGACTTTC,CSASQGRGGGSGANVLTF
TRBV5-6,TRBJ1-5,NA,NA,TGTGCCAGCAGCTTTCGAGGATCCAATCAGCCCCAGCATTTT,CASSFRGSNQPQHF
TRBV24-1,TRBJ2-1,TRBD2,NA,TGTGCCACCAGTGATATGGGACTAGCGGGGAATCATGGCAATGAGCAGTTCTTC,CATSDMGLAGNHGNEQFF
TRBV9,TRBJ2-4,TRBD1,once,TGTGCCAGCAGCGCCCTAAGCGGACAGGGTCAAAACATTCAGTACTTC,CASSALSGQGQNIQYF
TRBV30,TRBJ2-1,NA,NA,TGTGCCTGGAGGGTCCCTCAGGATGAGCAGTTCTTC,CAWRVPQDEQFF